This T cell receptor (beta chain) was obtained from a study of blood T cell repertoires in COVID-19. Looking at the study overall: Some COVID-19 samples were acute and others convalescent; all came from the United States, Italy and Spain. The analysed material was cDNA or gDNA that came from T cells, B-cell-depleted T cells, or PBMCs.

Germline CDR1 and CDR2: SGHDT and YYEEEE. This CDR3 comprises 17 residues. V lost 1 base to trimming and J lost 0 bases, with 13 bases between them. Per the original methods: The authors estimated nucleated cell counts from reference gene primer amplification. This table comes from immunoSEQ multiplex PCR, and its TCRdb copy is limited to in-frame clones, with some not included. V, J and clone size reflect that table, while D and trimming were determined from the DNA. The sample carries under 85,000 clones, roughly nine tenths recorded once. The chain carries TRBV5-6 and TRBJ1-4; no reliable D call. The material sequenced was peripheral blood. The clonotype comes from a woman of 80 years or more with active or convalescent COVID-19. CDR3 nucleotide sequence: TGTGCCAGCAGCTTGACTCCCCCAGCGGCAACTAATGAAAAACTGTTTTTT. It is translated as CASSLTPPAATNEKLFF.